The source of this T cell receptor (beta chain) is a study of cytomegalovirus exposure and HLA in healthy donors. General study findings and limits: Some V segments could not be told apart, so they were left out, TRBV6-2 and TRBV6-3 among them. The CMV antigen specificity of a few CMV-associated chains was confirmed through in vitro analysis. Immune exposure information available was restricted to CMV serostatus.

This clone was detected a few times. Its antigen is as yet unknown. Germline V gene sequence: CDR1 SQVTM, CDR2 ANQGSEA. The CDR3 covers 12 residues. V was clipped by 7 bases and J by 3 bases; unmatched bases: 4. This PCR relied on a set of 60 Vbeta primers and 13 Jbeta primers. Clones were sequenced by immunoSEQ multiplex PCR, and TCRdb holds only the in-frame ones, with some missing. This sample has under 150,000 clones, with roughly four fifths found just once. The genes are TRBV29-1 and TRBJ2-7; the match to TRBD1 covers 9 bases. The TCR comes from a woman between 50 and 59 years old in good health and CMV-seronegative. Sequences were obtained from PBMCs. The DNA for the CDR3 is TGCAGCGGGGGACAGGGCTACTACGAGCAGTACTTC. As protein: CSGGQGYYEQYF.